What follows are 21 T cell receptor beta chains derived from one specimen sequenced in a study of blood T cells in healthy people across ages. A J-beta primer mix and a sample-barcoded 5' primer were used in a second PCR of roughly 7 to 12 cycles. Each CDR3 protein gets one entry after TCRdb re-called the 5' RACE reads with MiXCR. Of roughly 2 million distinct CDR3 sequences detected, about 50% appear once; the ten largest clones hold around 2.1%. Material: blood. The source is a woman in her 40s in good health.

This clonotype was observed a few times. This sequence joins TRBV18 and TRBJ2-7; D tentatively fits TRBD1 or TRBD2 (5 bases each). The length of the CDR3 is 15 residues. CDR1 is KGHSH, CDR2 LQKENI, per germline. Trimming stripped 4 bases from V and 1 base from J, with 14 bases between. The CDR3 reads CASSLGAEPSYEQYF. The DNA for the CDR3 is TGTGCCAGCTCACTCGGGGCCGAACCATCCTACGAGCAGTACTTC.

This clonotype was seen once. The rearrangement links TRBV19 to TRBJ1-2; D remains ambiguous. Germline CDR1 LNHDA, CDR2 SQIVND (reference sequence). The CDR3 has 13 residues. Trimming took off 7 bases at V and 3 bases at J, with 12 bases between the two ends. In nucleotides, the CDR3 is TGTGCCAGTATCGCGGACGGGGACTATGGCTACACCTTC. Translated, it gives CASIADGDYGYTF.

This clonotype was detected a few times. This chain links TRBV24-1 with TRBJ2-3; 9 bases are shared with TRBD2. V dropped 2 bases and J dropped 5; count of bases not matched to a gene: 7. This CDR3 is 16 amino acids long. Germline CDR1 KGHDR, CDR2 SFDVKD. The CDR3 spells CATSDSSGGFVDTQYF. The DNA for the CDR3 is TGTGCCACCAGTGATTCAAGCGGGGGGTTCGTAGATACGCAGTATTTT.

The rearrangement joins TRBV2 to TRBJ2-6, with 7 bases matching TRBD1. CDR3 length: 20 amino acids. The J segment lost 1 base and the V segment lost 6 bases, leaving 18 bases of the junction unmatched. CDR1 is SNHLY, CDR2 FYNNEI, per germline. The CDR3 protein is CASRMNRGAMTGSGANVLTF. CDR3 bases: TGTGCCAGCAGGATGAACAGGGGAGCCATGACAGGTTCTGGGGCCAACGTCCTGACTTTC.

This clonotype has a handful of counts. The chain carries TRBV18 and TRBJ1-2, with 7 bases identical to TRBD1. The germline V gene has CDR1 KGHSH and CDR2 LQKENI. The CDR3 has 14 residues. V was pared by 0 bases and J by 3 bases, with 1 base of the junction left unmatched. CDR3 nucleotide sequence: TGTGCCAGCTCACCACCGGGACAGTACTATGGCTACACCTTC. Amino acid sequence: CASSPPGQYYGYTF.

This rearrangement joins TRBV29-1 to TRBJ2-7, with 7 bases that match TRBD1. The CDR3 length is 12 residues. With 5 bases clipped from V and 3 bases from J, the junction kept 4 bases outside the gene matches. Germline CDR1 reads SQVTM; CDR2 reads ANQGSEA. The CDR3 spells CSVTDRNYEQYF. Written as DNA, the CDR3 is TGCAGCGTTACGGACAGGAACTACGAGCAGTACTTC.

CDR3 in amino acids: CAGPRRTLVPNYGYTF. The CDR3 nucleotides are TGTGCCGGGCCCCGGAGGACCCTAGTCCCTAACTATGGCTACACCTTC. V is TRBV6-2 or TRBV6-3 and J is TRBJ1-2; D gene uncertain. Germline V gene sequence: CDR1 MNHEY, CDR2 SVGEGT. The CDR3 contains 16 residues. Trimming removed 11 bases at V and 0 bases at J, with 22 bases between.

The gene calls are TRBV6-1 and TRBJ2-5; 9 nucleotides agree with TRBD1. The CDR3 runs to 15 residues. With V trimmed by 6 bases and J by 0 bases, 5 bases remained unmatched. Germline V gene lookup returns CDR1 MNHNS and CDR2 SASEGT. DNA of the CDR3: TGTGCCAGCAGAAGGACAGGGGACCACCAAGAGACCCAGTACTTC. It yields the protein CASRRTGDHQETQYF.

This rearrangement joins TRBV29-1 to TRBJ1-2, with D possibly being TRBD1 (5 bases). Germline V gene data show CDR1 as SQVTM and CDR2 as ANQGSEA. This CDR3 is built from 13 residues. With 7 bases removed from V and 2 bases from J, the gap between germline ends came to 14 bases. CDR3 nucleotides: TGCAGCGCCTGGGACGGACCAAACTATGGCTACACCTTC. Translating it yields CSAWDGPNYGYTF.

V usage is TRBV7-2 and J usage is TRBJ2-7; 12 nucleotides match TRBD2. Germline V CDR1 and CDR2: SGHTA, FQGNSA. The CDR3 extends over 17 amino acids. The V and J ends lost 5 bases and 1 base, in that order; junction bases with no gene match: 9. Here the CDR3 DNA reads TGTGCCAGCAGCCTACAGACTAGCGGGGGCTCTTCCTACGAGCAGTACTTC. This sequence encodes CASSLQTSGGSSYEQYF.

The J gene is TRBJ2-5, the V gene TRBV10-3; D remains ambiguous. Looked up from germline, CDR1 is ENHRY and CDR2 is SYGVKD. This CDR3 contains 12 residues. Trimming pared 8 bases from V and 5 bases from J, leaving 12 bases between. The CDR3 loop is CAIASLGETQYF. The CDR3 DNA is TGTGCCATCGCCTCCCTGGGGGAGACCCAGTACTTC.

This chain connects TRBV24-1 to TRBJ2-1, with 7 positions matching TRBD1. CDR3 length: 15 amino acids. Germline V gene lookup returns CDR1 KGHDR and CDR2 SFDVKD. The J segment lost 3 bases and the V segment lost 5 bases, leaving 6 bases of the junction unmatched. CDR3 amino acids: CATSVDRVGYNEQFF. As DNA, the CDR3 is TGTGCCACCAGTGTCGACAGGGTAGGCTACAATGAGCAGTTCTTC.

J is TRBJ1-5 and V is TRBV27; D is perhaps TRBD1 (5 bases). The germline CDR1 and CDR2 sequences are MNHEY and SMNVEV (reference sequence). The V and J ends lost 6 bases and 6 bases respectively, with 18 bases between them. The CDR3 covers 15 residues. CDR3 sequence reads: CASRGTGWTGQPQHF. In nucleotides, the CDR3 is TGTGCCAGCAGGGGGACGGGGTGGACGGGTCAGCCCCAGCATTTT.

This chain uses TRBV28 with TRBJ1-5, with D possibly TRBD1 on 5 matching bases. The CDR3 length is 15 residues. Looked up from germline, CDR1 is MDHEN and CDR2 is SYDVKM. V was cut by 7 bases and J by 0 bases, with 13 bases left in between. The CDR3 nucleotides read TGTGCCAGCACCGCGTGGGACGGTAGCAATCAGCCCCAGCATTTT. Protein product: CASTAWDGSNQPQHF.

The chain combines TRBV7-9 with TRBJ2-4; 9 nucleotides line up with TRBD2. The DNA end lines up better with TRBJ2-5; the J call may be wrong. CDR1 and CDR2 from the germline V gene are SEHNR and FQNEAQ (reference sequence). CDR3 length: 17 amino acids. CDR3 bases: TGTGCCAGCAGCTTAGCTGATCTAGCGGGGTCCCAAGAGACCCAGTACTTC. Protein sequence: CASSLADLAGSQETQYF.

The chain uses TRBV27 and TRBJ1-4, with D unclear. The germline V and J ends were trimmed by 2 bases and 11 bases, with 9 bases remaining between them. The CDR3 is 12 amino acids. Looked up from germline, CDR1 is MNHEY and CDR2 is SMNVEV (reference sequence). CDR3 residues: CASSLDGYKLFF. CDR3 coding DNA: TGTGCCAGCAGTTTAGACGGCTACAAACTGTTTTTT.

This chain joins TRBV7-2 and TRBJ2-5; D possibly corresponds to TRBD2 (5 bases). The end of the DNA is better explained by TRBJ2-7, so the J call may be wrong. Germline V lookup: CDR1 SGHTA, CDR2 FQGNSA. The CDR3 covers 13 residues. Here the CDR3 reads CASSFHGNYEQYF. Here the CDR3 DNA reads TGTGCCAGCAGCTTCCACGGGAACTACGAGCAGTACTTC.

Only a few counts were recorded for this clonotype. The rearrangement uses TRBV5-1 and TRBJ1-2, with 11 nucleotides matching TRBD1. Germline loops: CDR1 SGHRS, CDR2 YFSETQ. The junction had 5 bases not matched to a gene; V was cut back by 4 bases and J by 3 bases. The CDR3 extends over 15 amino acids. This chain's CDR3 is CASSPWTGGYYGYTF. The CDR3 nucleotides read TGCGCCAGCAGCCCCTGGACAGGGGGCTACTATGGCTACACCTTC.

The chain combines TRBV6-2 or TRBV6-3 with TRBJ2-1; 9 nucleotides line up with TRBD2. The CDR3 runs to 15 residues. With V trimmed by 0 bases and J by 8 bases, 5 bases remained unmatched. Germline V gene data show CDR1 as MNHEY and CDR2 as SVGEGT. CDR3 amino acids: CASSYSAGGRHEQFF. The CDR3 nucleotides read TGTGCCAGCAGTTACTCTGCGGGGGGGCGTCATGAGCAGTTCTTC.

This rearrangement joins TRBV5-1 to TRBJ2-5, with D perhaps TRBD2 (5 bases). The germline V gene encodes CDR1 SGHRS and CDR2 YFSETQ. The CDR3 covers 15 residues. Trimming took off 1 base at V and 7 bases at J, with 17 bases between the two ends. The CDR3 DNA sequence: TGCGCCAGCAGCTTGCTATCGATAAAGGGAGTGACCCAGTACTTC. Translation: CASSLLSIKGVTQYF.

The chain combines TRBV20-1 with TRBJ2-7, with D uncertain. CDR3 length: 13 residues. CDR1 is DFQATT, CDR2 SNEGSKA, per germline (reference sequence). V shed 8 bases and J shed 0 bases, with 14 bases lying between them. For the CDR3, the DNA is TGCAGTCCCCTTTCAAGAAGCTCCTACGAGCAGTACTTC. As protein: CSPLSRSSYEQYF.